This is a list of T cell receptor beta chains from one sample in a study of lymphopenia after photon versus proton radiotherapy. Produced via immunoSEQ multiplex PCR; TCRdb's table is partial and in-frame only. There are 67,000 or so clones in the sample; over 70% occur only once, and approximately 10% lies in the top ten. The source was peripheral blood, collected from a patient treated with proton-based radiotherapy. These receptors were obtained from a man aged 80 or over with esophageal cancer. Both conserved end residues are part of each CDR3. Fields, in order: D gene, V gene, clone size, J gene, CDR3 protein, CDR3 DNA. D genes are given only for firm matches. Where a row states a size, it is once, few, many or the class of an expanded clone; other rows omit it.

D: NA; V: TRBV19; size: NA; J: TRBJ1-5; CDR3: CASSISRDNQPQHF; DNA: TGTGCCAGTAGTATTTCCCGGGATAATCAGCCCCAGCATTTT
D: NA; V: TRBV19; size: NA; J: TRBJ2-1; CDR3: CASSPQEVGNEQFF; DNA: TGTGCCAGTAGTCCCCAGGAGGTAGGGAATGAGCAGTTCTTC
D: NA; V: TRBV2; size: NA; J: TRBJ1-2; CDR3: CASSRVAAPGYTF; DNA: TGTGCCAGCAGTAGAGTTGCGGCTCCCGGCTACACCTTC
D: NA; V: TRBV7-2; size: NA; J: TRBJ1-1; CDR3: CASSFRLQEAFF; DNA: TGTGCCAGCAGCTTTAGGCTCCAGGAAGCTTTCTTT
D: NA; V: TRBV7-2; size: NA; J: TRBJ2-7; CDR3: CASSLRRRNYEQYF; DNA: TGTGCCAGCAGCTTACGTAGACGCAACTACGAGCAGTACTTC
D: NA; V: TRBV5-1; size: NA; J: TRBJ1-6; CDR3: CASSFGRAGENSPLHF; DNA: TGCGCCAGCAGCTTCGGAAGGGCAGGGGAGAATTCACCCCTCCACTTT
D: TRBD2; V: TRBV7-9; size: NA; J: TRBJ2-7; CDR3: CASKRSSGTYEQYF; DNA: TGTGCCAGTAAAAGGTCTAGCGGGACCTACGAGCAGTACTTC
D: NA; V: TRBV27; size: NA; J: TRBJ2-3; CDR3: CASSSPMQRRRDTQYF; DNA: TGTGCCAGCAGTTCTCCAATGCAACGTCGGAGAGATACGCAGTATTTT
D: NA; V: TRBV7-2; size: once; J: TRBJ2-7; CDR3: CASSSMPGTPGYEQYF; DNA: TGTGCCAGCAGCTCAATGCCCGGGACACCGGGGTACGAGCAGTACTTC
D: TRBD1; V: TRBV29-1; size: NA; J: TRBJ2-6; CDR3: CSVESWTGRSGANVLTF; DNA: TGCAGCGTTGAATCCTGGACAGGGCGCTCTGGGGCCAACGTCCTGACTTTC
D: TRBD1; V: TRBV10-3; size: NA; J: TRBJ1-1; CDR3: CAIKWEGTGGTEAFF; DNA: TGTGCCATCAAGTGGGAAGGGACAGGGGGCACTGAAGCTTTCTTT
D: NA; V: TRBV14; size: NA; J: TRBJ1-1; CDR3: CASSQDPRSPGEAFF; DNA: TGTGCCAGCAGCCAAGATCCGCGAAGCCCTGGTGAAGCTTTCTTT
D: NA; V: TRBV11-2; size: NA; J: TRBJ1-2; CDR3: CASSPANFGYTF; DNA: TGTGCCAGCAGCCCGGCGAACTTTGGCTACACCTTC
D: NA; V: TRBV25-1; size: NA; J: TRBJ2-3; CDR3: CASSEYRGGADTQYF; DNA: TGTGCCAGCAGTGAATACAGGGGGGGCGCAGATACGCAGTATTTT
D: NA; V: TRBV4-3; size: NA; J: TRBJ1-2; CDR3: CASSQDYGGPNYGYTF; DNA: TGCGCCAGCAGCCAAGATTATGGGGGGCCTAACTATGGCTACACCTTC
D: NA; V: TRBV18; size: NA; J: TRBJ2-1; CDR3: CASSRSGFSYNEQFF; DNA: TGTGCCAGCTCCCGTTCTGGGTTTTCCTACAATGAGCAGTTCTTC
D: TRBD2; V: TRBV27; size: NA; J: TRBJ2-3; CDR3: CASSPGLAGGLDTQYF; DNA: TGTGCCAGCAGTCCGGGACTAGCGGGGGGGTTGGATACGCAGTATTTT
D: NA; V: TRBV6-1; size: once; J: TRBJ1-2; CDR3: CASQQDKNYGYTF; DNA: TGTGCCAGCCAACAGGATAAAAACTATGGCTACACCTTC
D: NA; V: TRBV5-1; size: NA; J: TRBJ2-7; CDR3: CASSAPTATLPTRQYF; DNA: TGCGCCAGCAGCGCCCCTACTGCTACCCTACCTACGAGGCAGTACTTC
D: TRBD2; V: TRBV7-3; size: NA; J: TRBJ2-2; CDR3: CASSLDKGTSGGNTGELFF; DNA: TGTGCCAGCAGCTTGGATAAGGGGACTAGCGGGGGGAACACCGGGGAGCTGTTTTTT
D: NA; V: TRBV5-8; size: NA; J: TRBJ1-2; CDR3: CASSLVGHDYGYTF; DNA: TGTGCCAGCAGCTTAGTTGGACACGACTATGGCTACACCTTC
D: TRBD1; V: TRBV4-1; size: NA; J: TRBJ2-1; CDR3: CASSQDRTGGYEQFF; DNA: TGCGCCAGCAGCCAAGATCGGACAGGGGGCTATGAGCAGTTCTTC
D: NA; V: TRBV4-2; size: NA; J: TRBJ1-5; CDR3: CASSQVGADGNQPQHF; DNA: TGTGCCAGCAGCCAAGTGGGCGCGGACGGCAATCAGCCCCAGCATTTT
D: TRBD2; V: TRBV14; size: NA; J: TRBJ2-7; CDR3: CASSQYSGRAREQYF; DNA: TGTGCCAGCAGCCAATATAGCGGGAGGGCCCGCGAGCAGTACTTC
D: NA; V: TRBV14; size: NA; J: TRBJ1-2; CDR3: CASSQEGGPGVYGYTF; DNA: TGTGCCAGCAGCCAAGAAGGGGGGCCCGGTGTCTATGGCTACACCTTC
D: NA; V: TRBV9; size: NA; J: TRBJ2-6; CDR3: CASSVGVGVSPGANVLTF; DNA: TGTGCCAGCAGCGTAGGGGTGGGGGTTTCGCCTGGGGCCAACGTCCTGACTTTC
D: NA; V: TRBV9; size: NA; J: TRBJ2-3; CDR3: CASSVVGRGDTQYF; DNA: TGTGCCAGCAGCGTAGTAGGGAGAGGAGATACGCAGTATTTT
D: TRBD2; V: TRBV19; size: NA; J: TRBJ2-3; CDR3: CASSIGTSGGRDTQYF; DNA: TGTGCCAGTAGTATAGGGACTAGCGGGGGTCGAGATACGCAGTATTTT
D: TRBD1; V: TRBV7-3; size: NA; J: TRBJ2-2; CDR3: CASSLTQDRAAGELFF; DNA: TGTGCCAGCAGCTTAACCCAGGACAGGGCGGCCGGGGAGCTGTTTTTT
D: NA; V: TRBV7-2; size: NA; J: TRBJ2-7; CDR3: CASSLGSGYEQYF; DNA: TGTGCCAGCAGCCTAGGGTCTGGCTACGAGCAGTACTTC
D: NA; V: TRBV30; size: NA; J: TRBJ1-2; CDR3: CAWIDAGGYTF; DNA: TGTGCCTGGATAGATGCGGGTGGCTACACCTTC
D: TRBD1; V: TRBV29-1; size: NA; J: TRBJ1-2; CDR3: CSSRDRNYGYTF; DNA: TGCAGCTCAAGGGACAGAAACTATGGCTACACCTTC
D: NA; V: TRBV5-1; size: NA; J: TRBJ1-1; CDR3: CASSLVGSGTEAFF; DNA: TGCGCCAGCAGCTTGGTTGGTTCTGGAACTGAAGCTTTCTTT
D: NA; V: TRBV19; size: NA; J: TRBJ2-1; CDR3: CASSIESWTDNEQFF; DNA: TGTGCCAGTAGTATAGAGAGTTGGACGGACAATGAGCAGTTCTTC
D: NA; V: TRBV7-2; size: NA; J: TRBJ2-3; CDR3: CASSFPGLGTDTQYF; DNA: TGTGCCAGCAGCTTCCCAGGCTTGGGCACAGATACGCAGTATTTT
D: NA; V: TRBV10-1; size: NA; J: TRBJ2-1; CDR3: CASSPTGGTDNEQFF; DNA: TGCGCCAGCAGTCCGACAGGCGGGACAGACAATGAGCAGTTCTTC
D: NA; V: TRBV21-1; size: NA; J: TRBJ2-2; CDR3: CASSTSGSQGGELFF; DNA: TGTGCCAGCAGCACTAGCGGGAGTCAGGGCGGGGAGCTGTTTTTT
D: NA; V: TRBV7-6; size: once; J: TRBJ2-1; CDR3: CASSVTQPEGYNEQFF; DNA: TGTGCCAGCAGCGTGACCCAGCCGGAGGGCTACAATGAGCAGTTCTTC
D: NA; V: TRBV15; size: NA; J: TRBJ2-5; CDR3: CATSRRGERETQYF; DNA: TGTGCCACCAGCAGAAGAGGGGAGCGAGAGACCCAGTACTTC
D: NA; V: TRBV7-9; size: NA; J: TRBJ2-1; CDR3: CASSLVNRYNEQFF; DNA: TGTGCCAGCAGCTTAGTCAACAGGTACAATGAGCAGTTCTTC
D: NA; V: TRBV2; size: few; J: TRBJ2-7; CDR3: CASSSRGQLAYEQYF; DNA: TGTGCCAGCAGTTCCCGAGGACAGTTGGCCTACGAGCAGTACTTC
D: TRBD1; V: TRBV6-6; size: NA; J: TRBJ2-5; CDR3: CASSYGTGTGEAQYF; DNA: TGTGCCAGCAGTTACGGGACAGGCACAGGAGAGGCCCAGTACTTC